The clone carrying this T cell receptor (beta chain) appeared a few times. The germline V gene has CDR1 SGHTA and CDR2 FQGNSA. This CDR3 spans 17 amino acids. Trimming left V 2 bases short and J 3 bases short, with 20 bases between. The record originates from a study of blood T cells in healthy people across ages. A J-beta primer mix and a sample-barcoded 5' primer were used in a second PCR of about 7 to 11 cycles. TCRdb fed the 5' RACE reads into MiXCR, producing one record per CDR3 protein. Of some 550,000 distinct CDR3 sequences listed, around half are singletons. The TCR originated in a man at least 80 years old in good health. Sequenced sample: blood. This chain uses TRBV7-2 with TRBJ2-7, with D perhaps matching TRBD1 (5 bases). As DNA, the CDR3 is TGTGCCAGCAGCTTAAGTCGTGCGGCCAGGGAAGGCTACGAGCAGTACTTC. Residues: CASSLSRAAREGYEQYF.